The source of this T cell receptor beta chain is a study of vaccination effects on CD4 cells after COVID-19. This clone has only a few counts. Its target is unknown. The V gene lost 5 bases and the J gene lost 4 bases, with 14 bases spanning the gap. The CDR3 spans 14 residues. Germline CDR1 is MRHNA and CDR2 is SNTAGT. The method was immunoSEQ multiplex PCR; TCRdb's version includes in-frame clones alone and lacks a portion of them. The sample comprises 35,000 to 55,000 clones, just over 75% of which are singletons, and 10% to 12% rests with the top ten. Before any sequencing was done, the ViraFEST assay used viral peptide pools to expand antigen-specific CD4+ T cells. After around ten days in culture, the CD4+ T cells were isolated. Vaccinated participants had no history of SARS-CoV-2 infection and tested negative for nucleocapsid antibodies.

The clonotype originates from a human donor who received a COVID-19 vaccine. The sequencing here drew on CD4+ T cells from PBMCs cultured with SARS-CoV-2 spike peptides, taken before COVID-19 vaccination. The chain combines TRBV6-4 with TRBJ1-2; unclear D gene. CDR3 loop: CASSYEGYGYGYTF. CDR3 DNA sequence: TGTGCCAGCAGTTATGAGGGTTACGGCTATGGCTACACCTTC.